The TCR beta chain described here comes from a study of blood T cell repertoires in COVID-19. The CDR3 length is 14 residues. The V end was cut by 5 bases, the J end by 0 bases, with 7 bases between. Germline loops: CDR1 MNHNY, CDR2 SVGAGI (reference sequence). TCRdb keeps only in-frame clones here, not all; method: immunoSEQ multiplex PCR. The sample consists of roughly 200,000 clones, around 90% of them appearing once. Sequencing was carried out using peripheral blood. The rearrangement uses TRBV6-6 and TRBJ2-2; TRBD2 might be the D (5 bases). The clonotype originates from a man aged 40-49 years with active or convalescent COVID-19. This CDR3 reads CASSPGSNTGELFF. In DNA form, the CDR3 reads TGTGCCAGCAGTCCGGGGTCGAACACCGGGGAGCTGTTTTTT.